The 13 T cell receptor beta chains below come from one sample, sequenced in a study of cytomegalovirus exposure and HLA in healthy donors (dated by TCRdb to the late 2010s). Library generation was performed with the immunoSEQ multiplex PCR assay. The multiplex PCR relied on a mix of 60 forward primers for TCR Vbeta segments and 13 reverse primers for TCR Jbeta segments. TCRdb's version of the immuneACCESS table is confined to in-frame rearrangements and falls short of the full clone set. An unresolved V gene accounts for under half of the shortfall where checked; the remainder is of unknown origin. This sample comprises approximately 72,000 clones, 65% to 70% of them detected only once. Of the sample, about 20% is held by the ten largest clones. Sequenced sample: PBMCs. The receptors come from a man between 40 and 49 years old in good health and CMV-seropositive.

This clone was seen more than once but under ten times. The V gene is TRBV12-2, the J gene TRBJ2-3; TRBD2, as called in the table, went unchecked against the DNA. TRBV12-2 counts as a pseudogene. The CDR3 loop spans 16 amino acids. The CDR3 loop is CASRAVTSSLADTQYF. CDR3 DNA sequence: TGTGCAAGTCGAGCCGTTACTAGCTCCCTCGCAGATACGCAGTATTTT.

The rearrangement uses TRBV4-2 and TRBJ2-3; TRBD2 is a possible D gene (7 bases). From germline, CDR1 is LGHNA and CDR2 YNFKEQ. CDR3 size: 17 residues. V gave up 0 bases and J gave up 7 bases, with 20 bases separating them. As DNA, the CDR3 is TGTGCCAGCAGCCAAGATCGGTTTGGGGGGGGGCTGAATACGCAGTATTTT. Encoded protein: CASSQDRFGGGLNTQYF.

The V call is TRBV27, the J call TRBJ2-2, with 7 bases identical to TRBD1. In germline, CDR1 is MNHEY, CDR2 SMNVEV (reference sequence). After removal of 4 bases from V and 2 bases from J, the junction contained 7 bases not matched to a gene. The CDR3 length is 16 residues. This CDR3 reads CASSSPRQGNTGELFF. The CDR3 DNA reads as TGTGCCAGCAGTTCGCCTCGACAGGGTAACACCGGGGAGCTGTTTTTT.

This rearrangement joins TRBV29-1 to TRBJ2-5; 9 bases agree with TRBD1. Near its end, the DNA agrees better with TRBJ2-7, so the J call may be wrong. Germline V gives CDR1 SQVTM, CDR2 ANQGSEA. The CDR3 is made up of 15 amino acids. The CDR3 sequence is CSVEDRGQGTYEQYF. In DNA form, the CDR3 reads TGCAGCGTTGAAGATCGGGGACAGGGAACCTACGAGCAGTACTTC.

The sample holds one count of this clone. The chain has TRBV11-1 and TRBJ1-2; 8 bases are shared with TRBD1. Trimming removed 4 bases from V and 6 bases from J; junction bases left unmatched: 4. Per germline, CDR1 SGHAT and CDR2 FQDESV (reference sequence). CDR3 length equals 13 residues. The CDR3 DNA reads TGTGCCAGCAGCTCGACAGGGGTAGATGGCTACACCTTC. The encoded protein is CASSSTGVDGYTF.

The chain's CDR3 is CATSSDREAYNEQFF. CDR3 in DNA: TGTGCCACCAGCAGTGACAGGGAGGCCTACAATGAGCAGTTCTTC. This chain uses TRBV15 with TRBJ2-1; a possible D gene is TRBD1 (7 bases). The CDR3 is made up of 15 amino acids. Trimming stripped 3 bases from V and 2 bases from J, with 11 bases between. The germline CDR1 and CDR2 sequences are LNHNV and YYDKDF (reference sequence).

V gene TRBV6-5 combines with J gene TRBJ1-2; 9 bases line up with TRBD1. This CDR3 has 14 amino acids. The J segment lost 4 bases and the V segment lost 4 bases, leaving 4 bases of the junction unmatched. Germline V gene lookup returns CDR1 MNHEY and CDR2 SVGAGI. The DNA of the CDR3 is TGTGCCAGCAGTTTGGACAGGGGTGCCTATGGCTACACCTTC. Residues: CASSLDRGAYGYTF.

The chain links TRBV5-1 to TRBJ2-1, with 8 nucleotides matching TRBD1. The CDR3 spans 16 residues. V was pared by 3 bases and J by 7 bases, with 12 bases of the junction left unmatched. CDR1 and CDR2 from the germline V gene are SGHRS and YFSETQ. The CDR3 loop reads CASSWLDRAYGNEQFF. CDR3 DNA sequence: TGCGCCAGCAGCTGGTTGGACAGGGCTTATGGAAATGAGCAGTTCTTC.

The chain carries TRBV18 and TRBJ1-2; the D gene is possibly TRBD1 (6 bases). V gave up 5 bases and J gave up 1 base, with 14 bases separating them. The V gene's germline CDR1 is KGHSH and CDR2 LQKENI. The CDR3 totals 15 residues. CDR3 sequence reads: CASSGTGQFNYGYTF. Written as DNA, the CDR3 is TGTGCCAGCTCAGGAACCGGACAGTTTAACTATGGCTACACCTTC.

The rearrangement links TRBV5-5 to TRBJ2-3, with D possibly TRBD2 on 5 matching bases. V shed 6 bases and J shed 0 bases, with 14 bases lying between them. This CDR3 is 15 amino acids long. The germline CDR1 and CDR2 sequences are SGHKS and YYEKEE (reference sequence). Here the CDR3 reads CASIPTRTSTDTQYF. CDR3 sequence (DNA): TGTGCCAGCATCCCCACCCGGACTAGCACAGATACGCAGTATTTT.

In DNA form, the CDR3 reads TGTGCCAGTAGTGGACAGGGAGTTTATCAGCCCCAGCATTTT. Translation: CASSGQGVYQPQHF. The V and J genes are TRBV19 and TRBJ1-5, with 8 nucleotides matching TRBD1. Germline V gene lookup returns CDR1 LNHDA and CDR2 SQIVND (reference sequence). The CDR3 is made up of 14 amino acids. With V trimmed by 5 bases and J by 5 bases, 5 bases remained unmatched.

The J gene is TRBJ1-1, the V gene TRBV11-2; 7 nucleotides agree with TRBD1. The CDR3 totals 15 residues. V lost 0 bases and J lost 4; bases outside the gene matches: 5. The germline V gene has CDR1 SGHAT and CDR2 FQNNGV. The CDR3 reads CASSLDVQGGTEAFF. CDR3 in DNA: TGTGCCAGCAGCTTAGACGTGCAGGGGGGCACTGAAGCTTTCTTT.

This rearrangement joins TRBV29-1 to TRBJ2-7; D unclear. Germline V gives CDR1 SQVTM, CDR2 ANQGSEA. V was cut by 7 bases and J by 3 bases, with 10 bases left in between. The CDR3 totals 11 residues. CDR3 DNA sequence: TGCAGCGCTGGAGACGGCTACGAGCAGTACTTC. Translated, it gives CSAGDGYEQYF.